These 14 T cell receptor beta chains came from one sample sequenced in a study of blood T cell repertoires in COVID-19. The data were produced by immunoSEQ multiplex PCR, yet TCRdb's version contains in-frame clones alone and is incomplete. The table records about 230,000 clones, roughly 90% of them present only once. The sample taken for sequencing was PBMCs or T cells enriched from blood (not recorded which). All receptors derive from a woman aged 50 to 60 in a cohort exposed to, infected with or recovered from COVID-19 (not recorded which).

This clone was counted a few times. The chain links TRBV28 to TRBJ2-5, with 7 bases identical to TRBD1. This CDR3 contains 14 residues. The junction had 5 bases not matched to a gene; V was cut back by 4 bases and J by 3 bases. CDR1 is MDHEN, CDR2 SYDVKM, per germline. The CDR3 region is CASSSGTAKETQYF. The CDR3 DNA sequence: TGTGCCAGCAGTTCAGGGACAGCCAAAGAGACCCAGTACTTC.

This clone was recorded only once. This CDR3 is CASSQDSERENQPQHF. CDR3 DNA sequence: TGTGCCAGCAGCCAAGATTCGGAGAGGGAGAATCAGCCCCAGCATTTT. This chain joins TRBV3-1 (or the pseudogene TRBV3-2) and TRBJ1-5; D gene uncertain. Germline V CDR1 and CDR2: LGHDT, YNNKEL (reference sequence). CDR3 size: 16 residues. V dropped 0 bases and J dropped 4 bases, with 13 bases sitting between them.

The V call is TRBV2, the J call TRBJ1-1; 7 bases fit TRBD1. In germline, CDR1 is SNHLY, CDR2 FYNNEI. The CDR3 loop spans 12 amino acids. J was trimmed by 11 bases and V by 4 bases; bases with no gene match: 7. The CDR3 coding sequence is TGTGCCAGCAGTGCCCAGGGGGTTTGGGCTTTCTTT. It is translated as CASSAQGVWAFF.

This clone has just a few counts. This chain links TRBV9 with TRBJ1-2, with 7 bases fitting TRBD1. V dropped 0 bases and J dropped 3; count of bases not matched to a gene: 5. From germline, CDR1 is SGDLS and CDR2 YYNGEE. The CDR3 runs 15 residues. The CDR3 region is CASSVANRGDYGYTF. DNA of the CDR3: TGTGCCAGCAGCGTAGCTAACAGGGGCGACTATGGCTACACCTTC.

The rearrangement joins TRBV6-5 to TRBJ1-3, with D perhaps matching TRBD1 (5 bases). The V gene's germline CDR1 is MNHEY and CDR2 SVGAGI. V shed 6 bases and J shed 3 bases, with 15 bases lying between them. The CDR3 has 15 amino acids. In DNA, the CDR3 is TGTGCCAGCAGCCCCACAGGTTTAAATGGAAACACCATATATTTT. It translates to CASSPTGLNGNTIYF.

J is TRBJ2-3 and V is TRBV18; 7 bases align to TRBD2. The CDR3 runs to 15 residues. After removal of 6 bases from V and 5 bases from J, the junction contained 11 bases not matched to a gene. Germline V gives CDR1 KGHSH, CDR2 LQKENI. CDR3 region: CASSPTSEPRDTQYF. The CDR3 DNA sequence: TGTGCCAGCTCCCCTACTAGCGAGCCCAGAGATACGCAGTATTTT.

The chain couples TRBV7-2 to TRBJ2-7, with D possibly matching TRBD2 (6 bases). The germline V gene encodes CDR1 SGHTA and CDR2 FQGNSA. This CDR3 comprises 15 residues. Deletions cut 1 base from V and 9 bases from J, with 19 bases between. CDR3 sequence (DNA): TGTGCCAGCAGCTTAGTCTGGGGGGAAACAGCGGTGCAGTACTTC. It is translated as CASSLVWGETAVQYF.

V and J are TRBV11-2 and TRBJ1-1, with D tentatively TRBD1 (5 bases). This CDR3 region has 16 residues. CDR1 and CDR2 from the germline V gene are SGHAT and FQNNGV. The V gene lost 4 bases and the J gene lost 1 base, with 16 bases spanning the gap. The CDR3: CASSSRLGPRNTEAFF. CDR3 DNA: TGTGCCAGCAGCTCCCGTTTGGGGCCTAGGAACACTGAAGCTTTCTTT.

The chain links TRBV6-5 to TRBJ1-6, with 8 bases aligning to TRBD1. The V and J ends lost 0 bases and 9 bases, in that order; junction bases with no gene match: 7. Germline CDR1 MNHEY, CDR2 SVGAGI. CDR3 length: 16 residues. The CDR3 sequence: CASSYSRSGGRSPLHF. CDR3 nucleotide sequence: TGTGCCAGCAGTTACTCGAGGTCAGGGGGCCGTTCACCCCTCCACTTT.

J is TRBJ1-1 and V is TRBV5-1, with D uncertain. The germline CDR1 and CDR2 sequences are SGHRS and YFSETQ. Trimming took off 4 bases at V and 5 bases at J, with 9 bases between the two ends. The CDR3 length is 12 residues. The DNA of the CDR3 is TGCGCCAGCAGCCCGGGAAGAACTGAAGCTTTCTTT. This gives the protein CASSPGRTEAFF. The whole variable domain, filled in from reference TRBV5-1 and TRBJ1-1, reads KAGVTQTPRYLIKTRGQQVTLSCSPISGHRSVSWYQQTPGQGLQFLFEYFSETQRNKGNFPGRFSGRQFSNSRSEMNVSTLELGDSALYLCASSPGRTEAFFGQGTRLTVV.

This clone has a handful of counts. The rearrangement joins TRBV19 to TRBJ2-7; TRBD1 aligns across 7 bases. The CDR3 length is 14 residues. The germline CDR1 and CDR2 sequences are LNHDA and SQIVND (reference sequence). Trimming took 7 bases from V and 5 from J; bases not matched to a gene: 11. CDR3 amino acids: CASNTGTAPDEQYF. CDR3 coding DNA: TGTGCCAGTAACACCGGGACAGCCCCTGACGAGCAGTACTTC.

This clone has just a few counts. This sequence joins TRBV19 and TRBJ1-1, with TRBD1 matching over 9 bases. The V gene end was trimmed by 4 bases and the J gene end by 2 bases; junction bases not matched to a gene: 8. Germline lookup yields CDR1 LNHDA and CDR2 SQIVND (reference sequence). CDR3 length: 16 amino acids. The CDR3 bases are TGTGCCAGTAGTAGAAACCGGGACAGGGTTAACACTGAAGCTTTCTTT. Its translation: CASSRNRDRVNTEAFF.

This clone was picked up a small number of times. This chain links TRBV12-5 with TRBJ2-1; D not resolved. Trimming cost V 6 bases and J 8 bases, with 14 bases left between them. The CDR3 loop spans 13 amino acids. Per germline, CDR1 LGHNT and CDR2 FRNRAP. CDR3 in amino acids: CASGVWLRDEQFF. The CDR3 region has the DNA TGTGCTAGTGGAGTCTGGCTTCGGGATGAGCAGTTCTTC.

This clone was found once. The V and J genes are TRBV7-2 and TRBJ1-2; maybe TRBD1 (6 bases). V lost 2 bases to trimming and J lost 4 bases, with 11 bases between them. Germline V lookup: CDR1 SGHTA, CDR2 FQGNSA. The CDR3 contains 14 residues. The CDR3 DNA is TGTGCCAGCAGCTTAAATTCAGGGGCCTATGGCTACACCTTC. Residues: CASSLNSGAYGYTF.